Ten or more counts support the clone carrying this TCR beta chain. Its specificity is unknown. This CDR3 spans 17 amino acids. Germline V gives CDR1 LGHNA, CDR2 YNFKEQ. V gave up 2 bases and J gave up 6 bases; unmatched junction bases: 9. These data belong to a study of early T cells in non-severe SARS-CoV-2 infection. Background on the study: Chains were not paired, and sequencing was done on bulk RNA from unsorted whole blood.

Whole-study results and caveats: Matches to VDJdb favored anti-spike CD8 responses and missed private and CD4 specificities.

Unique molecular identifiers were added to individual cDNA molecules. TCRdb ran MiXCR on the 5' RACE reads and lists one entry per CDR3 protein. Altogether 55,000 to 80,000 distinct CDR3 sequences are present, approximately 10% being singletons, with the ten largest covering 5.7%. Specimen: whole blood, collected at baseline. The receptor was derived from an adult who was a healthcare worker with PCR-confirmed SARS-CoV-2 infection or an uninfected control (not recorded which). The chain has TRBV4-2 and TRBJ2-2; 10 bases align to TRBD1. The chain's CDR3 is CASSQLTGTGEAGELFF. The CDR3 DNA reads as TGTGCCAGCAGCCAACTTACCGGGACAGGGGAGGCCGGGGAGCTGTTTTTT.